The 25 T cell receptor beta chains below were found in one sample sequenced in a study of untreated major depressive disorder. The method was immunoSEQ multiplex PCR; TCRdb's version includes in-frame clones alone and lacks a portion of them. The sample has just under 20,000 clones; more than 70% are singletons. Material: CD4+ T cells from PBMCs. All receptors derive from a woman aged 25 to 45 in good health.

This clone was detected only a few times. The rearrangement uses TRBV29-1 and TRBJ1-1, with D uncertain. Germline V gives CDR1 SQVTM, CDR2 ANQGSEA. Trimming took 5 bases from V and 0 from J, leaving 10 bases between them. The CDR3 spans 13 residues. CDR3 in DNA: TGCAGCGTTCAGAAGGGCGTGAACACTGAAGCTTTCTTT. Translation: CSVQKGVNTEAFF. The variable domain in full, with the rest retrieved from reference TRBV29-1 and TRBJ1-1, is SAVISQKPSRDICQRGTSLTIQCQVDSQVTMMFWYRQQPGQSLTLIATANQGSEATYESGFVIDKFPISRPNLTFSTLTVSNMSPEDSSIYLCSVQKGVNTEAFFGQGTRLTVV.

The CDR3 nucleotides read TGTGCCTGTCGAGGGTGGGACACAGATACGCAGTATTTT. Protein sequence: CACRGWDTDTQYF. This sequence joins TRBV28 and TRBJ2-3, with D perhaps matching TRBD2 (5 bases). The CDR3 extends over 13 amino acids. Germline loops: CDR1 MDHEN, CDR2 SYDVKM. With 11 bases removed from V and 2 bases from J, the gap between germline ends came to 14 bases.

The chain carries TRBV30 and TRBJ2-3; 13 bases line up with TRBD2. The trim removed 2 bases at V and 3 bases at J, leaving 2 bases unmatched. This CDR3 is 15 amino acids long. Germline V gene sequence: CDR1 GTSNPN, CDR2 SVGIG (reference sequence). Here the CDR3 reads CAWSRTSGRTDTQYF. Written as DNA, the CDR3 is TGTGCCTGGAGTCGGACTAGCGGGAGAACAGATACGCAGTATTTT.

The chain joins TRBV18 to TRBJ1-4; D not resolved. V was clipped by 3 bases and J by 5 bases, with 7 bases between them. Per germline, CDR1 KGHSH and CDR2 LQKENI. CDR3 size: 13 residues. The CDR3 DNA reads as TGTGCCAGCTCACCGATCGGCAATGAAAAACTGTTTTTT. Protein product: CASSPIGNEKLFF.

The rearrangement links TRBV5-6 to TRBJ1-4; D is unresolved. Germline CDR1 SGHDT, CDR2 YYEEEE. The CDR3 consists of 14 residues. The germline V and J ends were trimmed by 3 bases and 5 bases, with 11 bases remaining between them. The CDR3 DNA reads as TGTGCCAGCAGCTCTCGGACGGGGAATGAAAAACTGTTTTTT. Translating gives CASSSRTGNEKLFF.

J is TRBJ2-7 and V is TRBV5-6; D possibly matches TRBD1 or TRBD2 (5 bases each). V was cut by 3 bases and J by 0 bases, with 13 bases left in between. Germline-derived CDR1 and CDR2 are SGHDT and YYEEEE. The CDR3 spans 15 residues. The CDR3 loop reads CASSSSGTDSYEQYF. DNA for the CDR3: TGTGCCAGCAGCTCGTCCGGGACCGACTCCTACGAGCAGTACTTC.

The chain recombines TRBV30 with TRBJ2-3; 11 positions agree with TRBD2. V was clipped by 7 bases and J by 2 bases; unmatched bases: 8. Germline CDR1 is GTSNPN and CDR2 is SVGIG (reference sequence). The CDR3 has 15 residues. CDR3 amino acids: CASRLGLAVTDTQYF. The CDR3 bases are TGTGCCTCCCGATTGGGACTAGCGGTCACAGATACGCAGTATTTT. The complete variable domain, with remaining parts taken from reference TRBV30 and TRBJ2-3, reads SQTIHQWPATLVQPVGSPLSLECTVEGTSNPNLYWYRQAAGRGLQLLFYSVGIGQISSEVPQNLSASRPQDRQFILSSKKLLLSDSGFYLCASRLGLAVTDTQYFGPGTRLTVL.

This clone showed up just once. CDR3 coding DNA: TGTGCCATCAGTGAGTCAGTACTAGCGGGAGCGGGCACAGATACGCAGTATTTT. Protein: CAISESVLAGAGTDTQYF. This chain connects TRBV10-3 to TRBJ2-3; 11 nucleotides match TRBD2. This CDR3 contains 18 residues. CDR1 ENHRY and CDR2 SYGVKD come from the germline V gene. Trimming cost V 0 bases and J 1 base; bases outside gene matches: 6.

The J gene is TRBJ1-1, the V gene TRBV7-9; D is ambiguous. The V and J ends lost 0 bases and 4 bases respectively, with 9 bases between them. The CDR3 extends over 14 amino acids. CDR1 SEHNR and CDR2 FQNEAQ come from the germline V gene (reference sequence). CDR3 sequence reads: CASSLAGIGTEAFF. In nucleotides, the CDR3 is TGTGCCAGCAGCTTAGCTGGCATTGGCACTGAAGCTTTCTTT.

The chain recombines TRBV5-1 with TRBJ1-2, with D possibly TRBD1 on 5 matching bases. V was cut by 1 base and J by 2 bases, with 12 bases left in between. The CDR3 length is 15 residues. Germline values: CDR1 SGHRS, CDR2 YFSETQ. The CDR3 sequence is CASSLSARANYGYTF. CDR3 nucleotides: TGCGCCAGCAGCTTGTCGGCCAGGGCGAACTATGGCTACACCTTC.

V gene TRBV19 combines with J gene TRBJ1-4; 8 bases line up with TRBD1. Trimming removed 6 bases from V and 7 bases from J; junction bases left unmatched: 13. Germline loops: CDR1 LNHDA, CDR2 SQIVND (reference sequence). The CDR3 spans 16 residues. CDR3 DNA sequence: TGTGCCAGTAGCCCAGGACAGGGCACGTCAGGTGAAAAACTGTTTTTT. It yields the protein CASSPGQGTSGEKLFF.

A single count supports this clone. The rearrangement joins TRBV5-1 to TRBJ2-2, with 7 bases matching TRBD1. The V gene's germline CDR1 is SGHRS and CDR2 YFSETQ. The CDR3 covers 16 residues. Trimming took 2 bases from V and 2 from J; bases not matched to a gene: 6. This CDR3 reads CASSLNRGPNTGELFF. The CDR3, as DNA: TGCGCCAGCAGCTTAAACAGGGGACCCAACACCGGGGAGCTGTTTTTT.

The chain carries TRBV7-2 and TRBJ2-2; a possible D gene is TRBD2 (5 bases). CDR1 SGHTA and CDR2 FQGNSA come from the germline V gene. Deletions cut 7 bases from V and 0 bases from J, with 15 bases between. CDR3 size: 16 residues. The CDR3 sequence: CASKRSSVTNTGELFF. The CDR3 bases are TGTGCCAGCAAGAGGAGTAGCGTAACGAACACCGGGGAGCTGTTTTTT.

The V and J genes are TRBV4-1 and TRBJ1-4; TRBD1 agrees at 8 bases. Germline V CDR1 and CDR2: MGHRA, YSYEKL. The CDR3 consists of 15 residues. V was clipped by 4 bases and J by 5 bases; unmatched bases: 6. The CDR3 protein is CASSLRQGWNEKLFF. The CDR3 nucleotides read TGCGCCAGCAGCCTGCGACAGGGGTGGAATGAAAAACTGTTTTTT.

The V and J genes are TRBV9 and TRBJ2-3; 11 bases map to TRBD2. There are 15 residues in the CDR3. J lost 8 bases, V lost 0 bases, and 5 bases had no gene match. The germline V gene encodes CDR1 SGDLS and CDR2 YYNGEE. This CDR3 is CASSVGTSGRATQYF. In DNA form, the CDR3 reads TGTGCCAGCAGCGTAGGTACTAGCGGGAGAGCTACGCAGTATTTT.

The genes are TRBV7-2 and TRBJ1-2, with 10 bases lining up with TRBD1. Trimming took 1 base from V and 2 from J; bases not matched to a gene: 7. This CDR3 region has 17 residues. The germline gives CDR1 SGHTA, CDR2 FQGNSA. The CDR3 here is CASSLGPAGQGNYGYTF. CDR3 coding DNA: TGTGCCAGCAGCTTAGGACCGGCGGGACAGGGGAACTATGGCTACACCTTC.

The chain combines TRBV7-8 with TRBJ1-2; TRBD1 is a possible D gene (5 bases). CDR3 size: 14 residues. Germline loops: CDR1 SGHVS, CDR2 FQNEAQ. Trimming pared 3 bases from V and 2 bases from J, leaving 10 bases between. CDR3 region: CASSLRDVNYGYTF. The CDR3 DNA reads as TGTGCCAGCAGCTTGCGGGACGTCAACTATGGCTACACCTTC.

V is TRBV28 and J is TRBJ2-1, with TRBD2 identical over 8 bases. Trimming removed 5 bases from V and 5 bases from J; junction bases left unmatched: 14. Germline V gene sequence: CDR1 MDHEN, CDR2 SYDVKM. The CDR3 has 17 amino acids. As DNA, the CDR3 is TGTGCCAGCAGTAGCCCGGCCAGCGGGAGAAAGGACAATGAGCAGTTCTTC. Its protein is CASSSPASGRKDNEQFF. The whole variable domain, remainder taken from reference TRBV28 and TRBJ2-1, is DVKVTQSSRYLVKRTGEKVFLECVQDMDHENMFWYRQDPGLGLRLIYFSYDVKMKEKGDIPEGYSVSREKKERFSLILESASTNQTSMYLCASSSPASGRKDNEQFFGPGTRLTVL.

The genes are TRBV6-1 and TRBJ2-7; 13 bases align to TRBD2. The CDR3 covers 16 residues. Unmatched junction bases numbered 4, after V lost 2 bases and J lost 3 bases. CDR1 and CDR2 (germline): MNHNS, SASEGT. The CDR3 region has the DNA TGTGCCAGCAGTGAAAGCGGGACTAGCGGGAACTACGAGCAGTACTTC. Residues: CASSESGTSGNYEQYF.

V usage is TRBV19 and J usage is TRBJ2-7; 8 bases are a match to TRBD1. This CDR3 region has 16 residues. The germline gives CDR1 LNHDA, CDR2 SQIVND (reference sequence). Losses at the gene ends were 5 bases for V and 3 bases for J; bases not matched to a gene: 12. CDR3 nucleotide sequence: TGTGCCAGTAGTCCCAACAGGGGGGATGGAATCTACGAGCAGTACTTC. Translated: CASSPNRGDGIYEQYF.

V usage is TRBV5-1 and J usage is TRBJ2-1, with 7 nucleotides matching TRBD2. Germline trimming cut 4 bases from V and 5 bases from J; bases unmatched to any gene: 6. This CDR3 is 14 amino acids long. Germline V lookup: CDR1 SGHRS, CDR2 YFSETQ. This CDR3 is CASSRGDWDNEQFF. CDR3 DNA sequence: TGCGCCAGCAGCCGGGGGGACTGGGACAATGAGCAGTTCTTC.

The rearrangement links TRBV2 to TRBJ1-2; D is uncertain. V was cut by 4 bases and J by 2 bases, with 8 bases left in between. Looked up from germline, CDR1 is SNHLY and CDR2 is FYNNEI. The CDR3 runs to 13 residues. For the CDR3, the DNA is TGTGCCAGCAGTGGGACCCTAAACTATGGCTACACCTTC. This translates into CASSGTLNYGYTF.

The rearrangement joins TRBV4-3 to TRBJ2-7; the match to TRBD2 covers 9 bases. This CDR3 spans 17 amino acids. J gave up 0 bases and V 0 bases, and 6 bases lay outside the gene matches. The germline gives CDR1 LGHNA, CDR2 YSLEER. The CDR3 DNA sequence: TGCGCCAGCAGCCAAGATGCGTTGGGACTAGCCTCCTACGAGCAGTACTTC. This codes for CASSQDALGLASYEQYF.

The chain links TRBV7-9 to TRBJ2-6; 12 positions agree with TRBD2. The CDR3 sequence is 19 residues long. Trimming cost V 1 base and J 4 bases; bases outside gene matches: 8. Per the germline V gene, CDR1 is SEHNR and CDR2 is FQNEAQ (reference sequence). The CDR3 loop is CASSLGGLAGPEGANVLTF. DNA for the CDR3: TGTGCCAGCAGCTTAGGGGGACTAGCGGGCCCCGAGGGGGCCAACGTCCTGACTTTC.

The V and J genes are TRBV5-6 and TRBJ2-5, with 7 bases identical to TRBD2. The ends lost 1 base at V and 5 bases at J; junction bases unmatched: 8. CDR1 SGHDT and CDR2 YYEEEE come from the germline V gene. The CDR3 loop spans 15 amino acids. CDR3 protein: CASSLWGGAVETQYF. The CDR3 DNA reads TGTGCCAGCAGCTTGTGGGGGGGTGCGGTCGAGACCCAGTACTTC.